The source of this T cell receptor beta chain is a study of T cell clones after liver transplantation. Across the study: TCRbeta sequencing after a pre-transplant mixed lymphocyte reaction identified graft-donor-reactive clones, later tracked in post-transplant blood. Notes on the study in general: Rather than being deleted, graft donor-reactive T cells may have moved into the graft. Compared with third party-reactive sequences, donor-reactive ones declined more, independent of withdrawal success.

Generated by immunoSEQ multiplex PCR, the TCRdb table keeps only in-frame clones and is missing some. The profile covers tens of thousands of clones, with roughly nine tenths appearing a single time and about 2.5% taken by the ten largest. CD3+CD4+ and CD3+CD8+ cells were FACS-sorted from thawed unstimulated PBMCs. A word on this clone: Its antigen is currently unknown.

The CDR3 runs to 14 residues. V was pared by 4 bases and J by 7 bases, with 5 bases of the junction left unmatched. CDR1 is MNHEY, CDR2 SMNVEV, per germline (reference sequence). The TCR originated in a human donor who received a liver transplant. Here the sequenced sample was CD4+ T cells from blood, taken before liver transplant. This chain connects TRBV27 to TRBJ1-5; 9 bases align to TRBD1. For the CDR3, the DNA is TGTGCCAGCAGTTCCACAGGGGGCGGGCAGCCCCAGCATTTT. It codes for CASSSTGGGQPQHF.